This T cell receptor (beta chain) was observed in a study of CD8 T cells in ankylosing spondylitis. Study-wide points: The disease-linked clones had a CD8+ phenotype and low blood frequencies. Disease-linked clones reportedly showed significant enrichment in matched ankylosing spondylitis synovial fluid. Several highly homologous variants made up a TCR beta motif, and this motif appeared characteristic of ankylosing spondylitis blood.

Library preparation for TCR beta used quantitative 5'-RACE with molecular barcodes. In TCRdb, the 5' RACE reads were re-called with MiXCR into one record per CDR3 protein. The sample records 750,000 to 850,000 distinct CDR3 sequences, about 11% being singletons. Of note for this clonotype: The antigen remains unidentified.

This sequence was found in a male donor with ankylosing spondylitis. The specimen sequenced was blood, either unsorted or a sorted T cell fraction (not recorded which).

Written as DNA, the CDR3 is TGCGCCAGCAGCCAAGATGGCAGGGCAAATTCACCCCTCCACTTT. The encoded protein is CASSQDGRANSPLHF. The chain is built from TRBV4-3 and TRBJ1-6, with a weak D call TRBD1 (5 bases). CDR1 is LGHNA, CDR2 YSLEER, per germline. This CDR3 region has 15 residues. The V end was cut by 0 bases, the J end by 7 bases, with 10 bases between.